A selection of T cell receptor beta chains follows, all from one sample in a study of T cell repertoires in ileal Crohn's disease. Measured with immunoSEQ multiplex PCR; TCRdb has only the in-frame clones, and not every one. The sample holds under 7,500 clones, around 82% seen once. The sequencing input was ileal tissue. The receptors shown here come from an adult with Crohn's disease. The conserved cysteine and the conserved F or W are not part of the CDR3 here.

cdr3_aa	cdr3_length	j_call	v_call
ASSQASGGYT	10	TRBJ1-2	TRBV4-3
ASSEHTSGRQGSAF	14	TRBJ1-1	TRBV10-2
ASSLETRTGGRTLH	14	TRBJ1-6	TRBV19
ASSSFRVRAGETQY	14	TRBJ2-5	TRBV27
ASSHARGASYNEQF	14	TRBJ2-1	TRBV5-4
ASSSLNPTTYGYT	13	TRBJ1-2	TRBV10-3
ASSQVRQGTEAF	12	TRBJ1-1	TRBV4-1
ASSIEGGRSSYEQY	14	TRBJ2-7	TRBV19
ASSLPGTDYEQY	12	TRBJ2-7	TRBV21-1
ASSAGPEKGSGANVLT	16	TRBJ2-6	TRBV28
SVGGVGEQF	9	TRBJ2-1	TRBV29-1
ATTRGNGQPQH	11	TRBJ1-5	TRBV6-5